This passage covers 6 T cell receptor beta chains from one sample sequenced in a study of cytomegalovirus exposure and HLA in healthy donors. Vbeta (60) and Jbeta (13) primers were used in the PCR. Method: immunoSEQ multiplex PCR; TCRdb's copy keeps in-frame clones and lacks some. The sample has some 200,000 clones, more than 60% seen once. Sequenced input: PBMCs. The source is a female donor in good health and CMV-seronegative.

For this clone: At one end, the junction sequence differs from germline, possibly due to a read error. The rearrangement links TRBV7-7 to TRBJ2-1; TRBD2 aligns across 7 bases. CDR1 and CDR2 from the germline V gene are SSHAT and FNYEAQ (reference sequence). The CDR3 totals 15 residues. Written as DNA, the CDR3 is TGTGCTAGCAGCTTGGAGCTAGCGGCGTACAATGAGCAGTTCTTC. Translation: CASSLELAAYNEQFF.

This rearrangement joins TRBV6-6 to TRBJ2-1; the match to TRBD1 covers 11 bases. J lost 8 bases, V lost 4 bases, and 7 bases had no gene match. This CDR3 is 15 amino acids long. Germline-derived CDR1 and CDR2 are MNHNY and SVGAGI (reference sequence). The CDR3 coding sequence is TGTGCCAGCAGTTTGGTGGACAGGGGGCGGGATGAGCAGTTCTTC. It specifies CASSLVDRGRDEQFF.

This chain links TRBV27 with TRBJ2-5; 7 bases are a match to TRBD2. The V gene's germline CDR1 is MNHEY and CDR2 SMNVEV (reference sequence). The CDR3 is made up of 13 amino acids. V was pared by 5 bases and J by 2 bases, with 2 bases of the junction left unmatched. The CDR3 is CASSRTSQETQYF. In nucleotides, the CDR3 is TGTGCCAGCAGTCGGACTAGTCAAGAGACCCAGTACTTC.

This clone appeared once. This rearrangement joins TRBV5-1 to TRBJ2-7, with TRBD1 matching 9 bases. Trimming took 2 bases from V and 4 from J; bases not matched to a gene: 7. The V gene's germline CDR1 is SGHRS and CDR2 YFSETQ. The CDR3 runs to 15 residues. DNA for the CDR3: TGCGCCAGCAGCTTTACAGGACAGGGGACATACGAGCAGTACTTC. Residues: CASSFTGQGTYEQYF.

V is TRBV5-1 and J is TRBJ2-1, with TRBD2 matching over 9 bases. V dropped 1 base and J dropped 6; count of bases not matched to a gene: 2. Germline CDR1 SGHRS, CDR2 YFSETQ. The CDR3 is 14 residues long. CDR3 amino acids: CASSLLAGVNEQFF. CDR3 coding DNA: TGCGCCAGCAGCTTGTTAGCGGGAGTCAATGAGCAGTTCTTC.

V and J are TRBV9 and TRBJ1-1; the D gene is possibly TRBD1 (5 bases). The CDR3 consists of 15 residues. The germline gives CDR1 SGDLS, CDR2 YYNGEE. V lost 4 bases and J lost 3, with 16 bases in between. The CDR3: CASSPQPREDTEAFF. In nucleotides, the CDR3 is TGTGCCAGCAGCCCTCAGCCCAGGGAGGACACTGAAGCTTTCTTT.